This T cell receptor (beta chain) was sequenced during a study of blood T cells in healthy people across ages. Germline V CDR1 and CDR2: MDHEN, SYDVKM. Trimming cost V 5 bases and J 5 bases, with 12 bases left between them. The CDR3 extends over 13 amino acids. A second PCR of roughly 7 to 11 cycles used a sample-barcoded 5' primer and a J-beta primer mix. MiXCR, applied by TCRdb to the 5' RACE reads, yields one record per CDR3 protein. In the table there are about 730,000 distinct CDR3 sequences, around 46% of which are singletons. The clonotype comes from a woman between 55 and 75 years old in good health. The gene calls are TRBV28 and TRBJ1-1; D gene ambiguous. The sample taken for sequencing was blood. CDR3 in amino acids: CASSVTVATEAFF. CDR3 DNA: TGTGCCAGCAGTGTTACGGTGGCAACTGAAGCTTTCTTT.